This T cell receptor beta chain was found in a study of siplizumab effects on memory and regulatory T cells. Findings and limits, study-wide: Naive T cells looked more diverse than memory cells and looked like major alloresponse contributors. The authors could not assign a naive or memory phenotype to roughly 80-96% of proliferating CD4+ or CD8+ clones. For siplizumab cultures, the suppressive function of their proliferating Tregs was not confirmed.

Only one count was recorded for this clone. Its antigen is unknown. Assays examined roughly 100,000 TCR templates per sample. Clones were read by immunoSEQ multiplex PCR, and TCRdb kept only the in-frame ones, dropping some. The table shows over 80,000 clones, with approximately 86% occurring only once. With 4 bases clipped from V and 5 bases from J, the junction kept 13 bases outside the gene matches. The CDR3 has 16 amino acids. The germline V gene has CDR1 MGHRA and CDR2 YSYEKL. The chain uses TRBV4-1 and TRBJ1-2; 7 positions match TRBD1. Sequencing used Tregs sorted from blood. The source of this sequence is a human donor in good health. CDR3 sequence: CASSPLITGEGYGYTF. CDR3 sequence (DNA): TGCGCCAGCAGCCCACTCATCACAGGGGAGGGATATGGCTACACCTTC.